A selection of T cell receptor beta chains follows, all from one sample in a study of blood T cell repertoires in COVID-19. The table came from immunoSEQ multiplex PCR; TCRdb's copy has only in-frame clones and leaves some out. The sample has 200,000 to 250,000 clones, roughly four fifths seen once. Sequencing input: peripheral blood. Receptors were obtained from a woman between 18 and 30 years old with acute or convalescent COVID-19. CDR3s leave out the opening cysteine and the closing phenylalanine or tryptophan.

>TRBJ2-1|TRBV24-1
ATSDSRLADSYNEQF
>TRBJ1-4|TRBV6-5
ASSYSTSTNEKLF
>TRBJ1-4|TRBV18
ASSPTDRAPGELF
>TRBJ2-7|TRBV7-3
ASSYNWTSGKYEQY
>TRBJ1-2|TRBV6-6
ASSPSFGTGPSGGYT
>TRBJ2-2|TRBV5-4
ASSLRGLTGELF
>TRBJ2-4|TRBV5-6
ASSLSSREVNIQY
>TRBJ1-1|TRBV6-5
ASSSSGGEAF
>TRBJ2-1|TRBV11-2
ASSLRVGTSGSGNEQF
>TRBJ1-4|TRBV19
ASRVSRYEKLF
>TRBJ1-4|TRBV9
ASSRTSEKLF
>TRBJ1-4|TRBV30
AWSTPGSEAEKLF
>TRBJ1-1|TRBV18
ASSPQGREAF
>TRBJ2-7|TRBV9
ASSVDPSGYEQY
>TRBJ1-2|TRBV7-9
ASSPGQGGVGYT
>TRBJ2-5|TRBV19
ASSGGWQETQY
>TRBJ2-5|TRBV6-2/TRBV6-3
ASSLTGSGETQY
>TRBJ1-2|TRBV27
ASSLSLGGGQNGYT
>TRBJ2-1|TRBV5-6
ASSLVRSSYNEQF
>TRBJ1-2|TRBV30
AWSTGYGYT
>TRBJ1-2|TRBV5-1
ASSFGTGNGYT
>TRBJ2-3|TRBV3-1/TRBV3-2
ASSGRLGATDTQY